The next 7 T cell receptor beta chains were all read from a single sample in a study of Ad26.COV2.S vaccination and SARS-CoV-2 variants. Produced via immunoSEQ multiplex PCR; TCRdb's table is partial and in-frame only. Seen here are roughly 350,000 clones, roughly 90% observed once, and the top ten hold roughly 5%. Treatment reported: 15 to 20 received Ad26.COV2.S at low or high dose, single or two shots; several received placebo; per-sample allocation not given. All samples were drawn on day 63, counting from the first vaccine or placebo injection. The sample consisted of peripheral blood, taken in a trial of Ad26.COV2.S vaccine versus placebo. Receptors originate from a person aged 18-65 years who received the Ad26.COV2.S COVID-19 vaccine or a placebo.

This clone was seen a single time. The J gene is TRBJ2-2, the V gene TRBV25-1, with D possibly called TRBD1 or TRBD2 (5 bases each). Germline-derived CDR1 and CDR2 are MGHDK and SYGVNS. Trimming cost V 2 bases and J 7 bases, with 11 bases left between them. The CDR3 runs to 14 residues. Here the CDR3 reads CASSETGLGGELFF. Written as DNA, the CDR3 is TGTGCCAGCAGTGAAACGGGGCTGGGCGGGGAGCTGTTTTTT.

The V call is TRBV19, the J call TRBJ2-2; D unclear. In germline, CDR1 is LNHDA, CDR2 SQIVND (reference sequence). CDR3 size: 13 residues. V was cut by 8 bases and J by 4 bases, with 11 bases left in between. CDR3 bases: TGTGCCAGTCTTAGCAAAGGCACCGGGGAGCTGTTTTTT. Its protein is CASLSKGTGELFF. The whole variable domain, remainder taken from reference TRBV19 and TRBJ2-2, is DGGITQSPKYLFRKEGQNVTLSCEQNLNHDAMYWYRQDPGQGLRLIYYSQIVNDFQKGDIAEGYSVSREKKESFPLTVTSAQKNPTAFYLCASLSKGTGELFFGEGSRLTVL.

The genes are TRBV5-1 and TRBJ2-7; D assignment may be TRBD1 or TRBD2 (6 bases each). V shed 4 bases and J shed 5 bases, with 22 bases lying between them. Germline-derived CDR1 and CDR2 are SGHRS and YFSETQ. The CDR3 loop spans 16 amino acids. The CDR3, as DNA: TGCGCCAGCAGCGGATCCTCCGGAGGGGGTGAAGACGAGCAGTACTTC. Translating gives CASSGSSGGGEDEQYF.

The chain is built from TRBV9 and TRBJ2-1; weak D call: TRBD2 (7 bases). V was trimmed by 6 bases and J by 2 bases, leaving 15 bases between them. CDR1 and CDR2 from the germline V gene are SGDLS and YYNGEE. The CDR3 is 15 residues long. The CDR3 loop reads CASTDGGGPYNEQFF. DNA of the CDR3: TGTGCCAGCACCGATGGGGGGGGGCCCTACAATGAGCAGTTCTTC. Full variable domain (outside the CDR3, taken from reference TRBV9 and TRBJ2-1): DSGVTQTPKHLITATGQRVTLRCSPRSGDLSVYWYQQSLDQGLQFLIQYYNGEERAKGNILERFSAQQFPDLHSELNLSSLELGDSALYFCASTDGGGPYNEQFFGPGTRLTVL.

J is TRBJ1-1 and V is TRBV7-2; possible D gene TRBD1, 5 bases. The CDR3 covers 13 residues. Trimming stripped 7 bases from V and 4 bases from J, with 13 bases between. Germline values: CDR1 SGHTA, CDR2 FQGNSA. The CDR3 sequence: CASTLGVLTEAFF. Here the CDR3 DNA reads TGTGCCAGCACCCTGGGGGTGCTCACTGAAGCTTTCTTT.

The V call is TRBV6-5, the J call TRBJ1-1, with 8 bases identical to TRBD1. Germline-derived CDR1 and CDR2 are MNHEY and SVGAGI. CDR3 length: 14 residues. Trimming at V came to 6 bases and at J to 4 bases, leaving 7 bases not matched to a gene. CDR3 residues: CASRPNQGATEAFF. CDR3 DNA sequence: TGTGCCAGCAGACCAAACCAGGGGGCCACTGAAGCTTTCTTT.

The rearrangement links TRBV28 to TRBJ1-6; 10 nucleotides align to TRBD1. V lost 6 bases and J lost 8; bases outside the gene matches: 10. Germline CDR1 reads MDHEN; CDR2 reads SYDVKM. CDR3 length equals 16 residues. The chain's CDR3 is CASRSYIGTGDSPLHF. CDR3 sequence (DNA): TGTGCCAGCAGATCTTATATCGGGACAGGGGATTCACCCCTCCACTTT.